The clone carrying this T cell receptor beta chain was seen only a few times. Its antigen is currently unknown. The entry originates in a study of T-cell memory formation after mild COVID-19. On the study more broadly: Across donors, TCR clusters were largely donor specific. General study findings and limits: SARS-CoV-2 specificity was not confirmed for second-wave clones peaking on day 37.

5'RACE with constant-segment primers built TCRalpha and TCRbeta cDNA libraries with UMIs. TCRdb used MiXCR to reprocess the 5' RACE reads, holding one entry per CDR3 protein. The data hold about half a million distinct CDR3 sequences, with around a sixth observed a single time. The CDR3 is 16 amino acids. The ends were cut back, 5 bases at V and 0 bases at J, with 17 bases in the middle. Germline V gives CDR1 MNHEY, CDR2 SMNVEV (reference sequence). The rearrangement joins TRBV27 to TRBJ2-7; maybe TRBD1 (8 bases). The sequence derives from an adult woman who had mild COVID-19 (a few samples of this study predate the infection). Cell type and time point are not known. The sample consisted of PBMCs or a T cell subset sorted from them (not recorded which). The CDR3: CASSPWTGRDSYEQYF. CDR3 sequence (DNA): TGTGCCAGCAGTCCCTGGACAGGGAGGGACTCCTACGAGCAGTACTTC.